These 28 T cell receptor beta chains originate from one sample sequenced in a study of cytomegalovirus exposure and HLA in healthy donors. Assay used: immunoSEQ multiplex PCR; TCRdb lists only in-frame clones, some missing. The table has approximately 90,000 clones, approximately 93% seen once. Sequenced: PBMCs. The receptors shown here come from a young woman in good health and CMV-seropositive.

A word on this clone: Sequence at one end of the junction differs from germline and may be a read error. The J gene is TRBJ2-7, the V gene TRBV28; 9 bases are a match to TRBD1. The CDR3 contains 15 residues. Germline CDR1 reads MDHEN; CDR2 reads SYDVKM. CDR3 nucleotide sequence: TGTGTCAGCAGTTTATTGGGGACAGGGTTCGACGAGCAGTACTTC. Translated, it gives CVSSLLGTGFDEQYF.

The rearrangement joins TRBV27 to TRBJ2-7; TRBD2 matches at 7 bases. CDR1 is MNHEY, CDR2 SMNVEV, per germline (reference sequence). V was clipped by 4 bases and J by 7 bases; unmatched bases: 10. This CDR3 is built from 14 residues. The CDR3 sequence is CASSSGLGPLEQYF. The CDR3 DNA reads TGTGCCAGCAGTTCCGGACTAGGCCCCTTGGAGCAGTACTTC.

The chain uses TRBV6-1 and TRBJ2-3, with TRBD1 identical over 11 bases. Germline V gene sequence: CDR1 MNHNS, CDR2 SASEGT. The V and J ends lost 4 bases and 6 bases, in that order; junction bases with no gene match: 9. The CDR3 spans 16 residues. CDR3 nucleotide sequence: TGTGCCAGCAGTGGCAATCGGGACAGGGGGGAGGATACGCAGTATTTT. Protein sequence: CASSGNRDRGEDTQYF.

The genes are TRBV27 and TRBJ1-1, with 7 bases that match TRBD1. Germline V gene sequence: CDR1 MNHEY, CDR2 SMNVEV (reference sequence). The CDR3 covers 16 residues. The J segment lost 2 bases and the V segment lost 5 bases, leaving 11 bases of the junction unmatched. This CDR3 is CASSHRTGPSNTEAFF. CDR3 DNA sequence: TGTGCCAGCAGTCACAGGACAGGCCCCTCAAACACTGAAGCTTTCTTT.

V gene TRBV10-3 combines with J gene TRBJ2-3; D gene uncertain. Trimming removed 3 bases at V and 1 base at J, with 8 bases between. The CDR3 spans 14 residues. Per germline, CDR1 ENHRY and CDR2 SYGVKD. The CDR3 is CAISEQKGTDTQYF. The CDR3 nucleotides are TGTGCCATCAGTGAACAGAAAGGCACAGATACGCAGTATTTT.

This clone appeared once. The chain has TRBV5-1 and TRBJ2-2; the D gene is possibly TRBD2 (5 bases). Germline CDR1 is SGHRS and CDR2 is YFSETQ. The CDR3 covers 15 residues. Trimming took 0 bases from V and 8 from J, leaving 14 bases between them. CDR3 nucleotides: TGCGCCAGCAGCTTGGACGGACTTCCACCGGGGGAGCTGTTTTTT. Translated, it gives CASSLDGLPPGELFF.

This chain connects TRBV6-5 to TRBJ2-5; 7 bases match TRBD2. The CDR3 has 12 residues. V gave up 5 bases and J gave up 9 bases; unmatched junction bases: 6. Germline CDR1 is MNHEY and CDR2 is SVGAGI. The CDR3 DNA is TGTGCCAGCAGTACGCCGGGGGGTGCCCAGTACTTC. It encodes CASSTPGGAQYF.

The CDR3 sequence: CASGEWRTDYEQYF. CDR3 DNA: TGTGCCAGCGGGGAGTGGAGGACAGACTACGAGCAGTACTTC. This rearrangement joins TRBV7-9 to TRBJ2-7, with D maybe TRBD1 (6 bases). CDR3 length equals 14 residues. V dropped 8 bases and J dropped 3 bases, with 17 bases sitting between them. CDR1 SEHNR and CDR2 FQNEAQ come from the germline V gene (reference sequence).

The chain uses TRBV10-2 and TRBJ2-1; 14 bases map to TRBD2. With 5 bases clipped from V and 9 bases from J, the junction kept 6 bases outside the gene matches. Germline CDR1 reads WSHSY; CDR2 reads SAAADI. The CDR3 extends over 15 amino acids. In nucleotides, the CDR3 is TGCGCCAGCAGTCAGACTAGCGGGAGGGCCGGTGAGCAGTTCTTC. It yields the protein CASSQTSGRAGEQFF.

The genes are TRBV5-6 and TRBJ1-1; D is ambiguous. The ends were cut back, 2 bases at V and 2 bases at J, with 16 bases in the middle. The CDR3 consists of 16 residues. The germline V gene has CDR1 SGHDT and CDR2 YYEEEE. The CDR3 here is CASSLITTSDNTEAFF. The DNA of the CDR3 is TGTGCCAGCAGCTTAATAACGACCAGCGATAACACTGAAGCTTTCTTT.

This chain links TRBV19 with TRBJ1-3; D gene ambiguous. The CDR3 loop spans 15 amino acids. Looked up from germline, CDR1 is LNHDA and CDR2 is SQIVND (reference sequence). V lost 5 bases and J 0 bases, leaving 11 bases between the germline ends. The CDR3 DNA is TGTGCCAGTAGTTGGGCAGGAAGCTCTGGAAACACCATATATTTT. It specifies CASSWAGSSGNTIYF.

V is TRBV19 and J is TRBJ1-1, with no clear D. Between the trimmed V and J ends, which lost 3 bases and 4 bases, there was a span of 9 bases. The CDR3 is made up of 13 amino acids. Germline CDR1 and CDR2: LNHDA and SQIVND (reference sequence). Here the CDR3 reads CASSMREGTEAFF. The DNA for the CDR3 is TGTGCCAGTAGTATGAGGGAGGGCACTGAAGCTTTCTTT.

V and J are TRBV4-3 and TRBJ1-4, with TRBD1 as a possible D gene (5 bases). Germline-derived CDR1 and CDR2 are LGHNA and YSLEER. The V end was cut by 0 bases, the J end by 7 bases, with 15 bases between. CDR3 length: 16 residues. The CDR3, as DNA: TGCGCCAGCAGCCAAGATCTCGGGGGGTCGCGTGAAAAACTGTTTTTT. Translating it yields CASSQDLGGSREKLFF.

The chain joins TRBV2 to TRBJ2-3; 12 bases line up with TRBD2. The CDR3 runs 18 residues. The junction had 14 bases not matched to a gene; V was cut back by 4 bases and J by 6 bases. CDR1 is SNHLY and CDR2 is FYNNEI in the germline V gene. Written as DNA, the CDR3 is TGTGCCAGCAGTGTGTGGCTAGCGGGAGGGAGAGTGTGGGATACGCAGTATTTT. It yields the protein CASSVWLAGGRVWDTQYF.

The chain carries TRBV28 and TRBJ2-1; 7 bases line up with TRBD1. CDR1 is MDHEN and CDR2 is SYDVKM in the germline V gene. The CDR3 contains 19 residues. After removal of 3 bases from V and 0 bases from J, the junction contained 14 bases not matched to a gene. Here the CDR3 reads CASSFPTGPTAGSYNEQFF. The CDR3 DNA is TGTGCCAGCAGTTTCCCGACAGGGCCCACGGCCGGCTCCTACAATGAGCAGTTCTTC.

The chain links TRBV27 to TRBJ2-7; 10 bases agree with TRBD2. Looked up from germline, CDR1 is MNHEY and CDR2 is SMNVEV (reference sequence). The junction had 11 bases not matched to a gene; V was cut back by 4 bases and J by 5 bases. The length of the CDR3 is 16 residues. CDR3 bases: TGTGCCAGCAGTTCAATTGGACTAGCGGTACCCAACGAGCAGTACTTC. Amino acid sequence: CASSSIGLAVPNEQYF.

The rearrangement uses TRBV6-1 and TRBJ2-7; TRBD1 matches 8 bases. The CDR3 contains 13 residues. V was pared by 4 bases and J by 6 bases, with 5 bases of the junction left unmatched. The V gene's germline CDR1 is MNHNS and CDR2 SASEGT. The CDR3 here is CASSGTGGSEQYF. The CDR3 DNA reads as TGTGCCAGCAGTGGTACAGGGGGTTCCGAGCAGTACTTC.

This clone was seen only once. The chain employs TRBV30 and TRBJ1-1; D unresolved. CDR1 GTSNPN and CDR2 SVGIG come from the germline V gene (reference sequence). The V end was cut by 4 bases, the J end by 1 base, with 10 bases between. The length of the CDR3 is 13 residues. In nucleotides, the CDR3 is TGTGCCTGGAATCAAGAGAAGAACACTGAAGCTTTCTTT. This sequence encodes CAWNQEKNTEAFF.

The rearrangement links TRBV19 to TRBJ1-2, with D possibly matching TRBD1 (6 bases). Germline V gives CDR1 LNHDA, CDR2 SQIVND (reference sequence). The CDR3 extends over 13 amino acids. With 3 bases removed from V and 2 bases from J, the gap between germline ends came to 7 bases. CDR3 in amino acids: CASSMGANYGYTF. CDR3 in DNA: TGTGCCAGTAGTATGGGGGCGAACTATGGCTACACCTTC.

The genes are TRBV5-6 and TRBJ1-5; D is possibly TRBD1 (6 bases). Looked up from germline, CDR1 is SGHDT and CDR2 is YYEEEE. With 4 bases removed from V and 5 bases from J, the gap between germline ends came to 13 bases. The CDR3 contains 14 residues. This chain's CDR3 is CASSPQGWDQPQHF. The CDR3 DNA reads TGTGCCAGCAGCCCACAGGGATGGGATCAGCCCCAGCATTTT.

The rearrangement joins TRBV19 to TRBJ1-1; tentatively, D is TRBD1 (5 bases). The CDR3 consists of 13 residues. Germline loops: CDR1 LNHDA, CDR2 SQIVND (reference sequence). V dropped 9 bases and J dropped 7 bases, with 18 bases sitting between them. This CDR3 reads CASPEPGRGEAFF. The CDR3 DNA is TGTGCCAGCCCCGAGCCAGGGAGGGGTGAAGCTTTCTTT.

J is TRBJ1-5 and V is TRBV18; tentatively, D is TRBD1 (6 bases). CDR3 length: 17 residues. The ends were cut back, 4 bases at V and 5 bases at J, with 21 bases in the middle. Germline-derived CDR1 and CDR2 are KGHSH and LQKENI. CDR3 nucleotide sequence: TGTGCCAGCTCACAGGGGGTTGGACAATTCACCGATCAGCCCCAGCATTTT. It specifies CASSQGVGQFTDQPQHF.

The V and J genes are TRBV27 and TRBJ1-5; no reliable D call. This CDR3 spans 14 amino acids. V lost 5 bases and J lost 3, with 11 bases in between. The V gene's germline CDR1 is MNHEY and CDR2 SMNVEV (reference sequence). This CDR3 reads CASSPAGTNQPQHF. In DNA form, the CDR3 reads TGTGCCAGCAGTCCCGCAGGAACCAATCAGCCCCAGCATTTT.

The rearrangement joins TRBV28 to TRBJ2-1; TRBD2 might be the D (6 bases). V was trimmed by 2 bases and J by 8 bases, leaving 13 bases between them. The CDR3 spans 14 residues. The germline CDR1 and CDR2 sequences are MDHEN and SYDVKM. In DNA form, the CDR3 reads TGTGCCAGCAGTTTAGCGGGGATCATCGATGAGCAGTTCTTC. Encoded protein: CASSLAGIIDEQFF.

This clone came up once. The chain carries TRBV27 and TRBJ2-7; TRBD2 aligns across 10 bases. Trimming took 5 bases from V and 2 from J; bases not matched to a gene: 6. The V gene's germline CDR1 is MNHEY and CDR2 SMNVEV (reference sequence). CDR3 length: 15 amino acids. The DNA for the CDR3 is TGTGCCAGCAGTCCCCTCAGCGGGAGGGCCTACGAGCAGTACTTC. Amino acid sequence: CASSPLSGRAYEQYF.

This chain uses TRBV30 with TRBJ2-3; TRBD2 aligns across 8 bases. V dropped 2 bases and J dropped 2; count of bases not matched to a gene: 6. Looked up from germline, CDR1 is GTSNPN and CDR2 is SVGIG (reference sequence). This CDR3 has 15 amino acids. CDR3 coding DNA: TGTGCCTGGAGTCCCCCCGGGAGGGCCACAGATACGCAGTATTTT. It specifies CAWSPPGRATDTQYF.

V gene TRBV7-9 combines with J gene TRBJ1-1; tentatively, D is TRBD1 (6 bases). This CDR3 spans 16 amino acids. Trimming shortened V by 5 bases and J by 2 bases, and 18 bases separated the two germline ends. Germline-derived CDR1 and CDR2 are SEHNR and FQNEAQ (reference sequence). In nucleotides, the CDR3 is TGTGCCAGCAGCCGCCGGGCTACAGGGCTCAACACTGAAGCTTTCTTT. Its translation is CASSRRATGLNTEAFF.

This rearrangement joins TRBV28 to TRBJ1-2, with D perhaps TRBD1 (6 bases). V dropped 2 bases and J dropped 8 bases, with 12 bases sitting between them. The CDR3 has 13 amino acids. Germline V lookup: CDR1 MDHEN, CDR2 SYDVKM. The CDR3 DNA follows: TGTGCCAGCAGTTTACAGGGGCACAAAGGCTACACCTTC. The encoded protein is CASSLQGHKGYTF.